The following is a T cell receptor beta chain sequence with its context. The record originates from a study of blood T cell repertoires in COVID-19. For the study at large: Samples taken during acute and convalescent COVID-19 were collected in the United States, Italy and Spain. Sample material is recorded as cDNA or gDNA derived from T cells, B-cell-depleted T cells, or PBMCs.

Original methodology: Estimates of nucleated cell counts were drawn from the amplification of reference gene primers. Assay used: immunoSEQ multiplex PCR; TCRdb lists only in-frame clones, some missing. V and J calls and clone size are copied from that table; D and trimming were computed from the DNA. Of about 170,000 clones in the sample, roughly nine tenths were seen once. The CDR3 contains 14 residues. V was shortened by 4 bases and J by 7 bases, with 13 bases between the two germline ends. Per germline, CDR1 SGHTA and CDR2 FQGNSA. The receptor was derived from a woman older than 75 in a cohort sampled during active or convalescent COVID-19. The chain combines TRBV7-2 with TRBJ1-4, with TRBD1 as a possible D gene (5 bases). The specimen was peripheral blood. CDR3: CASSSQYQGEKLFF. The CDR3 coding sequence is TGTGCCAGCAGCTCACAGTACCAGGGTGAAAAACTGTTTTTT.